Each of the 23 T cell receptor beta chains below was sequenced from the same sample in a study of beta chain features in type 1 diabetes. As every portion of the isolated RNA was reverse transcribed, the sequencing read expressed TCRB transcripts. Repertoires were generated with immunoSEQ multiplex PCR, while TCRdb's copy carries only in-frame clones and drops some. The table lists 200,000 to 300,000 clones, 68% of them singletons. The sequencing input was naive CD4+ T cells from blood. These receptors were obtained from a man under 40 in good health.

This chain connects TRBV5-1 to TRBJ2-6; D might be TRBD1 (5 bases). CDR3 length: 15 residues. Looked up from germline, CDR1 is SGHRS and CDR2 is YFSETQ. V was trimmed by 3 bases and J by 1 base, leaving 8 bases between them. The DNA of the CDR3 is TGCGCCAGCAGCTCCAGGGTATCTGGGGCCAACGTCCTGACTTTC. This encodes CASSSRVSGANVLTF.

The chain uses TRBV4-2 and TRBJ2-1, with TRBD2 as a possible D gene (5 bases). There are 15 residues in the CDR3. Germline values: CDR1 LGHNA, CDR2 YNFKEQ. The ends were cut back, 0 bases at V and 9 bases at J, with 15 bases in the middle. This chain's CDR3 is CASSQDRTSWTEQFF. The CDR3 DNA follows: TGTGCCAGCAGCCAAGATAGAACTAGTTGGACTGAGCAGTTCTTC.

V and J are TRBV30 and TRBJ1-6; D call uncertain. CDR1 GTSNPN and CDR2 SVGIG come from the germline V gene (reference sequence). V lost 3 bases, J lost 9 bases, and 9 bases lay in between. This CDR3 spans 12 amino acids. The CDR3 DNA is TGTGCCTGGAGCCCCCAGAGTTCACCCCTCCACTTT. Amino acid sequence: CAWSPQSSPLHF.

J is TRBJ2-5 and V is TRBV5-4, with a weak D call TRBD1 (6 bases). V lost 2 bases to trimming and J lost 0 bases, with 8 bases between them. CDR3 length equals 14 residues. From germline, CDR1 is SGHNT and CDR2 YYREEE (reference sequence). Here the CDR3 reads CASSFGQNQETQYF. In DNA form, the CDR3 reads TGTGCCAGCAGCTTCGGACAGAACCAAGAGACCCAGTACTTC. Combining the CDR3 with reference TRBV5-4 and TRBJ2-5 gives the whole variable domain ETGVTQSPTHLIKTRGQQVTLRCSSQSGHNTVSWYQQALGQGPQFIFQYYREEENGRGNFPPRFSGLQFPNYSSELNVNALELDDSALYLCASSFGQNQETQYFGPGTRLLVL.

The chain combines TRBV4-1 with TRBJ2-1; 12 nucleotides agree with TRBD2. Trimming cost V 4 bases and J 7 bases; bases outside gene matches: 5. The CDR3 sequence is 15 residues long. CDR1 and CDR2 from the germline V gene are MGHRA and YSYEKL. The CDR3 DNA reads as TGCGCCAGCAGCCGACTAGCGGGAGTTCCTAATGAGCAGTTCTTC. It codes for CASSRLAGVPNEQFF.

The genes are TRBV30 and TRBJ2-7; 12 nucleotides line up with TRBD1. The CDR3 length is 16 residues. The V and J ends lost 0 bases and 5 bases, in that order; junction bases with no gene match: 8. CDR1 and CDR2 (germline): GTSNPN, SVGIG (reference sequence). The CDR3 protein is CAWSVLPGTGGHEQYF. Here the CDR3 DNA reads TGTGCCTGGAGTGTACTCCCCGGGACAGGGGGCCACGAGCAGTACTTC.

CDR3 sequence (DNA): TGCGCCAGCAGCTTGGGCGGGAAGGGTTACGAGCAGTACTTC. As protein: CASSLGGKGYEQYF. The chain has TRBV5-1 and TRBJ2-7; tentatively, D is TRBD2 (6 bases). With 0 bases removed from V and 4 bases from J, the gap between germline ends came to 11 bases. This CDR3 is 14 amino acids long. Germline V gene sequence: CDR1 SGHRS, CDR2 YFSETQ.

This clone was detected a few times. This chain connects TRBV21-1 to TRBJ2-7. TRBV21-1 is recorded as a pseudogene. The CDR3 is 10 amino acids. Written as DNA, the CDR3 is TGTGCCTTCCGAAGGTACGAGCAGTACTTC. Translating gives CAFRRYEQYF.

In nucleotides, the CDR3 is TGCGCCAGCAGCTTAGCAGCTCCTAGCACAGATACGCAGTATTTT. This gives the protein CASSLAAPSTDTQYF. This chain links TRBV5-1 with TRBJ2-3; D unresolved. V was shortened by 2 bases and J by 0 bases, with 10 bases between the two germline ends. This CDR3 region has 15 residues. The germline V gene has CDR1 SGHRS and CDR2 YFSETQ.

V is TRBV28 and J is TRBJ2-1; 7 nucleotides align to TRBD2. After removal of 11 bases from V and 2 bases from J, the junction contained 6 bases not matched to a gene. This CDR3 spans 13 amino acids. Germline V gene sequence: CDR1 MDHEN, CDR2 SYDVKM. The DNA of the CDR3 is TGTGCCTTAGGGGCGGGAGCCTACAATGAGCAGTTCTTC. Translated, it gives CALGAGAYNEQFF.

This clone was seen only a few times. The chain links TRBV29-1 to TRBJ1-1; 10 nucleotides match TRBD1. Germline V CDR1 and CDR2: SQVTM, ANQGSEA. Trimming at V came to 7 bases and at J to 4 bases, leaving 9 bases not matched to a gene. The CDR3 sequence is 14 residues long. The CDR3 DNA sequence: TGCAGCGGGAAGGATGGGACAGGGGCCACTGAAGCTTTCTTT. Translation gives CSGKDGTGATEAFF.

The genes are TRBV28 and TRBJ2-7; D gene unclear. Germline CDR1 MDHEN, CDR2 SYDVKM. The CDR3 extends over 14 amino acids. Trimming left V 2 bases short and J 3 bases short, with 11 bases between. The CDR3 sequence is CASSLQAAFYEQYF. The CDR3, as DNA: TGTGCCAGCAGTTTACAAGCAGCGTTCTACGAGCAGTACTTC.

The V call is TRBV30, the J call TRBJ2-1; the match to TRBD2 covers 13 bases. This CDR3 has 15 amino acids. Germline V gives CDR1 GTSNPN, CDR2 SVGIG (reference sequence). V lost 5 bases, J lost 9 bases, and 10 bases stayed unmatched. The DNA for the CDR3 is TGTGCCTGGGATACTGGACTAGCGGGGGAGGCTGAGCAGTTCTTC. Amino acid sequence: CAWDTGLAGEAEQFF.

The chain is built from TRBV15 and TRBJ2-1; D perhaps matches TRBD2 (5 bases). The CDR3 covers 16 residues. Looked up from germline, CDR1 is LNHNV and CDR2 is YYDKDF (reference sequence). V was clipped by 0 bases and J by 9 bases, with 18 bases between them. The CDR3 spells CATSRDRIRSRGEQFF. CDR3 nucleotide sequence: TGTGCCACCAGCAGAGATCGAATACGGAGCCGGGGTGAGCAGTTCTTC.

Only a few counts were recorded for this clone. The rearrangement uses TRBV29-1 and TRBJ2-5; D is ambiguous. V was cut by 4 bases and J by 0 bases, with 9 bases left in between. The length of the CDR3 is 13 residues. The germline gives CDR1 SQVTM, CDR2 ANQGSEA. The CDR3 bases are TGCAGCGTTGCCGCGTCTAACCAAGAGACCCAGTACTTC. Amino acid sequence: CSVAASNQETQYF. The full variable domain, completed using reference TRBV29-1 and TRBJ2-5, is SAVISQKPSRDICQRGTSLTIQCQVDSQVTMMFWYRQQPGQSLTLIATANQGSEATYESGFVIDKFPISRPNLTFSTLTVSNMSPEDSSIYLCSVAASNQETQYFGPGTRLLVL.

The chain carries TRBV10-3 and TRBJ2-2, with TRBD2 matching over 8 bases. This CDR3 is built from 13 residues. In germline, CDR1 is ENHRY, CDR2 SYGVKD. After removal of 7 bases from V and 6 bases from J, the junction contained 4 bases not matched to a gene. This CDR3 reads CAITGLVSGELFF. The CDR3 nucleotides read TGTGCCATCACGGGACTAGTCTCCGGGGAGCTGTTTTTT.

V usage is TRBV10-3 and J usage is TRBJ2-3, with a weak D call TRBD2 (5 bases). Trimming shortened V by 7 bases and J by 3 bases, and 14 bases separated the two germline ends. The CDR3 contains 14 residues. CDR1 and CDR2 (germline): ENHRY, SYGVKD. Written as DNA, the CDR3 is TGTGCCATCAAGACGAGGGCGATGACAGATACGCAGTATTTT. Amino acids: CAIKTRAMTDTQYF.

J is TRBJ1-5 and V is TRBV19, with no clear D. The V end was cut by 10 bases, the J end by 1 base, with 20 bases between. The CDR3 runs to 16 residues. Germline CDR1 and CDR2: LNHDA and SQIVND (reference sequence). CDR3 nucleotides: TGTGCCACTACGGACGGCATGCCCAAAAGCAATCAGCCCCAGCATTTT. It yields the protein CATTDGMPKSNQPQHF.

The chain links TRBV30 to TRBJ2-4; TRBD1 matches at 8 bases. The V segment lost 4 bases and the J segment 0 bases; nucleotides outside the gene matches: 5. Germline V CDR1 and CDR2: GTSNPN, SVGIG (reference sequence). The CDR3 is 15 residues long. CDR3 protein: CAWNSGQVAKNIQYF. The CDR3 DNA reads TGTGCCTGGAACTCGGGACAGGTAGCCAAAAACATTCAGTACTTC.

The V and J genes are TRBV14 and TRBJ2-7, with D unresolved. The CDR3 sequence is 12 residues long. V lost 1 base and J 7 bases, leaving 8 bases between the germline ends. Germline V gene data show CDR1 as SGHDN and CDR2 as FVKESK. CDR3: CASSQGFQEQYF. The CDR3 DNA is TGTGCCAGCAGCCAAGGATTTCAAGAGCAGTACTTC.

This clone was found a few times. The chain recombines TRBV4-3 with TRBJ2-4; either TRBD1 or TRBD2 may fit D (5 bases each). V shed 1 base and J shed 2 bases, with 9 bases lying between them. CDR1 LGHNA and CDR2 YSLEER come from the germline V gene. The CDR3 runs to 15 residues. CDR3 amino acids: CASSQVQGPKNIQYF. As DNA, the CDR3 is TGCGCCAGCAGCCAAGTGCAGGGACCCAAAAACATTCAGTACTTC.

The CDR3, as DNA: TGTGCCAGCAGCGGAAGACAGGCGAGCTCCTACAATGAGCAGTTCTTC. As protein: CASSGRQASSYNEQFF. The rearrangement joins TRBV7-9 to TRBJ2-1; D is possibly TRBD1 (6 bases). The CDR3 extends over 16 amino acids. V lost 5 bases and J lost 0, with 14 bases in between. Germline CDR1 reads SEHNR; CDR2 reads FQNEAQ (reference sequence).

The V gene is TRBV5-1, the J gene TRBJ2-7; no reliable D call. The germline gives CDR1 SGHRS, CDR2 YFSETQ. This CDR3 spans 14 amino acids. Trimming removed 4 bases from V and 0 bases from J, with 11 bases in between. The CDR3 is CASSPEYGSYEQYF. CDR3 nucleotide sequence: TGCGCCAGCAGCCCGGAGTATGGCTCCTACGAGCAGTACTTC.